Shown below are 7 T cell receptor beta chains from a single sample sequenced in a study of T cells in localized non-small cell lung cancer (dated by TCRdb to about 2020). Libraries were prepared through the immunoSEQ multiplex PCR assay. Not all clones reach the TCRdb copy of this immuneACCESS table, which keeps in-frame sequences only. Checked studies attribute under half of the gap to unresolved V genes and leave the rest unexplained. The sample has roughly 53,000 clones on record, roughly 83% of them singletons. Clones ranked in the top ten supply about 18% of the sample. The sample consisted of peripheral blood mononuclear cells, taken before any cancer treatment. The receptors were sampled from a man between 40 and 69 years old with stage III lung adenocarcinoma.

This clone was seen only once. The CDR3 DNA follows: TGTGCCAGCAGCCTACTAGCGGGGGGGCCTAGGGAGACCCAGTACTTC. It specifies CASSLLAGGPRETQYF. The chain uses TRBV7-2 and TRBJ2-5; 13 positions match TRBD2. CDR1 SGHTA and CDR2 FQGNSA come from the germline V gene. This CDR3 has 16 residues. V gave up 5 bases and J gave up 5 bases; unmatched junction bases: 8.

The chain has TRBV6-1 and TRBJ1-5, with a tentative D call TRBD1 (5 bases). V was cut by 6 bases and J by 5 bases, with 8 bases left in between. CDR3 size: 12 residues. The germline CDR1 and CDR2 sequences are MNHNS and SASEGT. This CDR3 reads CASRDTDQPQHF. In DNA form, the CDR3 reads TGTGCCAGCAGGGACACCGATCAGCCCCAGCATTTT.

The CDR3 DNA sequence: TGTGCCAGCAGCCCGGGACAGTACTACGAGCAGTACTTC. This encodes CASSPGQYYEQYF. V and J are TRBV7-9 and TRBJ2-7; 7 bases map to TRBD1. This CDR3 comprises 13 residues. The germline CDR1 and CDR2 sequences are SEHNR and FQNEAQ (reference sequence). The V gene end was trimmed by 5 bases and the J gene end by 3 bases; junction bases not matched to a gene: 4.

V and J are TRBV5-1 and TRBJ2-5, with a tentative D call TRBD2 (5 bases). CDR1 and CDR2 (germline): SGHRS, YFSETQ. V was cut by 0 bases and J by 5 bases, with 11 bases left in between. CDR3 size: 14 residues. CDR3 nucleotides: TGCGCCAGCAGCTTGGACCGAGGGTGGGAGACCCAGTACTTC. This codes for CASSLDRGWETQYF.

V and J are TRBV11-2 and TRBJ2-6, with D hard to call. The CDR3 spans 17 residues. Trimming pared 5 bases from V and 0 bases from J, leaving 14 bases between. Germline V gives CDR1 SGHAT, CDR2 FQNNGV. CDR3 region: CASSRWGSGSGANVLTF. CDR3 in DNA: TGTGCCAGCAGCCGCTGGGGATCGGGCTCTGGGGCCAACGTCCTGACTTTC.

This clone has just one count. This rearrangement joins TRBV19 to TRBJ1-3; no firm D call. CDR1 LNHDA and CDR2 SQIVND come from the germline V gene (reference sequence). V dropped 5 bases and J dropped 4 bases, with 9 bases sitting between them. The CDR3 sequence is 13 residues long. The CDR3 nucleotides are TGTGCCAGTAGTCTCGGGCACGGAAACACCATATATTTT. Translated, it gives CASSLGHGNTIYF.

This clone was found a few times. The V call is TRBV9, the J call TRBJ2-1; a possible D gene is TRBD2 (6 bases). V lost 4 bases to trimming and J lost 4 bases, with 21 bases between them. Germline CDR1 is SGDLS and CDR2 is YYNGEE. CDR3 length: 17 amino acids. The CDR3 protein is CASSTLEVASAYNEQFF. The CDR3 DNA is TGTGCCAGCAGCACCCTTGAGGTGGCTAGCGCTTACAATGAGCAGTTCTTC.